Listed below are T cell receptor beta chains from one sample, sequenced in a study of blood T cells in healthy people across ages. MiXCR, run by TCRdb on the 5' RACE reads, gives a single entry per CDR3 protein. The data contain around 1,700,000 distinct CDR3 sequences, approximately 30% of them singletons. Material for sequencing was blood. All receptors come from a woman aged 30 to 39 in good health. Each CDR3 is given with its conserved first and last residue. Each record gives: V gene, D gene, J gene, clone size, CDR3 protein, CDR3 DNA. The D gene is left open where the match is weak. Size tells how often a clone was seen (once, few, many) or the class of an expanded clone, and some rows leave it out.

V: TRBV6-5; D: NA; J: TRBJ1-3; size: NA; CDR3: CASSSGTANTIYF; DNA: TGTGCCAGCAGTTCCGGGACGGCAAACACCATATATTTT
V: TRBV7-6; D: NA; J: TRBJ2-4; size: NA; CDR3: CASSLTGRGSDEQYF; DNA: TGTGCCAGCAGCTTAACAGGGAGGGGTAGCGATGAGCAGTACTTC
V: TRBV10-3; D: TRBD2; J: TRBJ2-1; size: many; CDR3: CAIKGTSSNNEQFF; DNA: TGTGCCATCAAAGGGACTAGCAGCAACAATGAGCAGTTCTTC
V: TRBV20-1; D: NA; J: TRBJ1-4; size: few; CDR3: CSARDRSLGKLFF; DNA: TGCAGTGCTAGGGATCGATCCCTTGGGAAACTGTTTTTT
V: TRBV3-1; D: NA; J: TRBJ1-5; size: many; CDR3: CASSQGGGRQHF; DNA: TGTGCCAGCAGCCAAGGGGGGGGGAGACAGCATTTT
V: TRBV30; D: NA; J: TRBJ1-3; size: NA; CDR3: CAWSGLRGALPGDTIYF; DNA: TGTGCCTGGAGTGGCCTCAGGGGCGCCCTACCGGGGGACACCATATATTTT
V: TRBV9; D: NA; J: TRBJ1-6; size: few; CDR3: CASSVDGAFSPLHF; DNA: TGTGCCAGCAGCGTAGACGGAGCCTTTTCACCCCTCCACTTT
V: TRBV28; D: NA; J: TRBJ1-2; size: NA; CDR3: CASSSGRSLVYGYTF; DNA: TGTGCCAGCAGTTCCGGGCGGTCTCTCGTCTATGGCTACACCTTC
V: TRBV9; D: NA; J: TRBJ2-3; size: many; CDR3: CASSPDSNTDTQYF; DNA: TGTGCCAGCAGCCCGGACAGTAACACAGATACGCAGTATTTT
V: TRBV29-1; D: NA; J: TRBJ1-2; size: NA; CDR3: CSVAKGGYTF; DNA: TGCAGCGTTGCAAAGGGCGGCTACACCTTC
V: TRBV7-9; D: NA; J: TRBJ1-2; size: NA; CDR3: CASSSFGWGYGYTF; DNA: TGTGCCAGCAGCTCCTTCGGGTGGGGCTATGGCTACACCTTC
V: TRBV25-1; D: NA; J: TRBJ2-1; size: few; CDR3: CASSSPGFEQFF; DNA: TGTGCCAGCAGTTCCCCAGGGTTTGAGCAGTTCTTC
V: TRBV5-1; D: TRBD2; J: TRBJ2-1; size: NA; CDR3: CASRNLERENYNEQFF; DNA: TGCGCCAGCAGGAACCTTGAGCGGGAAAACTACAATGAGCAGTTCTTC
V: TRBV4-1; D: NA; J: TRBJ2-3; size: many; CDR3: CASSHLKYTQYF; DNA: TGCGCCAGCAGCCACCTAAAATATACGCAGTATTTT
V: TRBV3-1; D: TRBD2; J: TRBJ2-3; size: few; CDR3: CASSQDWREGEPDTQYF; DNA: TGTGCCAGCAGCCAAGACTGGCGGGAGGGCGAACCAGATACGCAGTATTTT
V: TRBV6-6; D: TRBD1; J: TRBJ1-6; size: many; CDR3: CAGGRDRNSPLHF; DNA: TGTGCCGGGGGGCGGGACAGGAATTCACCCCTCCACTTT
V: TRBV11-2; D: NA; J: TRBJ1-1; size: NA; CDR3: CASSFVTFEAFF; DNA: TGTGCCAGCAGCTTCGTGACCTTTGAAGCTTTCTTT
V: TRBV29-1; D: NA; J: TRBJ2-1; size: NA; CDR3: CSASGPLDEQFF; DNA: TGCAGCGCCTCGGGACCGCTGGATGAGCAGTTCTTC
V: TRBV24-1; D: TRBD1; J: TRBJ2-1; size: NA; CDR3: CATSDATGVGYNERFF; DNA: TGTGCCACCAGTGACGCCACAGGGGTAGGGTACAATGAGCGGTTCTTC
V: TRBV28; D: NA; J: TRBJ1-2; size: few; CDR3: CASSFPGLPLNYGYTF; DNA: TGTGCCAGCAGTTTCCCGGGACTGCCGTTAAACTATGGCTACACCTTC